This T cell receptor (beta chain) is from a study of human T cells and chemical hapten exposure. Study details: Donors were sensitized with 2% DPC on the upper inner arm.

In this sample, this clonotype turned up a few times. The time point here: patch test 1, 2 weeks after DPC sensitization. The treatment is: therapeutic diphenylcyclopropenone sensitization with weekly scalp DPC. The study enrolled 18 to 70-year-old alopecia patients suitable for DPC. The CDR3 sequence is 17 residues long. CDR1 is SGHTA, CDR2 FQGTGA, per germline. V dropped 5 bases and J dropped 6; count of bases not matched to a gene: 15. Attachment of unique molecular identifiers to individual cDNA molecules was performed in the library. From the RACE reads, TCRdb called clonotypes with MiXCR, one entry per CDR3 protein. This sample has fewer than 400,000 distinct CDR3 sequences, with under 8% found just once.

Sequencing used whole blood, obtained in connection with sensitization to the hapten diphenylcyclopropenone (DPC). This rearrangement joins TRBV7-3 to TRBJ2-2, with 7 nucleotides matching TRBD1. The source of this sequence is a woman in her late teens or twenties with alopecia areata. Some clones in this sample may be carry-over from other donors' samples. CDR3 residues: CASSPHQTGRRAGELFF. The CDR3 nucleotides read TGTGCCAGCAGCCCCCACCAGACAGGGAGAAGGGCCGGGGAGCTGTTTTTT. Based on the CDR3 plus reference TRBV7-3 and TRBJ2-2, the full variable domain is GAGVSQTPSNKVTEKGKYVELRCDPISGHTALYWYRQSLGQGPEFLIYFQGTGAADDSGLPNDRFFAVRPEGSVSTLKIQRTERGDSAVYLCASSPHQTGRRAGELFFGEGSRLTVL.